The rows below give T cell receptor beta chains drawn from one sample of a study of cytomegalovirus exposure and HLA in healthy donors. The table came from immunoSEQ multiplex PCR; TCRdb's copy has only in-frame clones and leaves some out. The sample comprises tens of thousands of clones, about two thirds of which are singletons, and approximately 8.2% rests with the top ten. Sample: PBMCs. These receptors originate from a man aged 55 to 70 in good health and CMV-seronegative. CDR3s include the opening cysteine and the closing phenylalanine or tryptophan. D genes are given only for firm matches. Size tells how often a clone was seen (once, few, many) or the class of an expanded clone, and some rows leave it out.

d_gene	j_gene	abundance	v_gene	CDR3aa	CDR3nt
-	TRBJ1-3	few	TRBV25-1	CASTMAGAGNTIYF	TGTGCCAGCACTATGGCGGGGGCTGGAAACACCATATATTTT
TRBD2	TRBJ2-1	-	TRBV28	CASNPPGLAGGGNEQFF	TGTGCCAGCAACCCCCCGGGACTAGCGGGAGGGGGCAATGAGCAGTTCTTC
TRBD2	TRBJ2-7	-	TRBV9	CASSPSGGAAYEQYF	TGTGCCAGCAGCCCCAGCGGGGGGGCGGCCTACGAGCAGTACTTC
-	TRBJ2-7	-	TRBV12-2	CASRLTPRGRLRYEQYF	TGTGCAAGTCGCTTAACCCCGCGGGGCAGGCTTCGTTACGAGCAGTACTTC
-	TRBJ2-7	few	TRBV6-1	CASESGLAREQYF	TGTGCCAGCGAGTCGGGACTTGCAAGGGAGCAGTACTTC
-	TRBJ2-4	-	TRBV7-2	CASSLGPLAKNIQYF	TGTGCCAGCAGCCTAGGGCCCCTAGCCAAAAACATTCAGTACTTC
TRBD1	TRBJ2-7	-	TRBV5-4	CASSFSTGDDEQYF	TGTGCCAGCAGCTTCTCGACAGGGGACGACGAGCAGTACTTC
TRBD1	TRBJ1-2	-	TRBV29-1	CSVGGGQGISGYTF	TGCAGCGTTGGAGGGGGACAGGGTATAAGTGGCTACACCTTC
TRBD1	TRBJ1-2	-	TRBV6-1	CASSQTGTESGYTF	TGTGCCAGCAGTCAAACCGGGACAGAAAGTGGCTACACCTTC
TRBD1	TRBJ2-1	-	TRBV6-5	CASSYDRGAPNEQFF	TGTGCCAGCAGTTACGACAGGGGCGCTCCCAATGAGCAGTTCTTC
-	TRBJ2-4	-	TRBV11-2	CASSYTGPNIQYF	TGTGCCAGCAGCTACACGGGTCCAAACATTCAGTACTTC
TRBD1	TRBJ2-6	-	TRBV29-1	CSVGQGASSGANVLTF	TGCAGCGTTGGACAGGGGGCTTCCTCTGGGGCCAACGTCCTGACTTTC
-	TRBJ2-3	-	TRBV11-2	CASAEVGGPPDTQYF	TGTGCCAGCGCCGAGGTGGGGGGGCCTCCAGATACGCAGTATTTT
-	TRBJ2-7	few	TRBV5-1	CASSLEGWGSAYEQYF	TGCGCCAGCAGCTTGGAGGGATGGGGCTCAGCCTACGAGCAGTACTTC
-	TRBJ2-7	-	TRBV27	CASAQNSYEQYF	TGTGCCAGTGCGCAAAACTCCTACGAGCAGTACTTC
-	TRBJ2-7	-	TRBV4-1	CASSQDGAAGEAYEQYF	TGCGCCAGCAGCCAAGATGGGGCGGCAGGAGAAGCCTACGAGCAGTACTTC
-	TRBJ1-5	-	TRBV30	CAWRAPNQPQHF	TGTGCCTGGAGAGCACCCAATCAGCCCCAGCATTTT
-	TRBJ2-7	-	TRBV6-5	CASSFRGDSEQYF	TGTGCCAGCAGCTTCAGGGGGGACTCCGAGCAGTACTTC
TRBD1	TRBJ1-2	-	TRBV6-1	CASSGPTGGADTF	TGTGCCAGCAGTGGACCTACAGGGGGCGCTGACACCTTC
TRBD2	TRBJ2-1	-	TRBV6-4	CASSLYSSGISNEQFF	TGTGCCAGCAGTTTATATTCTAGCGGGATATCCAATGAGCAGTTCTTC
-	TRBJ2-6	few	TRBV5-1	CASSLAGYGVNVLTF	TGCGCCAGCAGCTTGGCAGGGTATGGAGTCAACGTCCTGACTTTC
TRBD1	TRBJ1-5	-	TRBV19	CASSGTGGPQPQHF	TGTGCCAGTAGTGGGACAGGGGGTCCTCAGCCCCAGCATTTT
-	TRBJ1-2	once	TRBV9	CASSVGTASNYGYTF	TGTGCCAGCAGCGTAGGGACAGCGTCTAACTATGGCTACACCTTC
TRBD2	TRBJ2-3	-	TRBV4-2	CASSQGLAEPGDTQYF	TGTGCCAGCAGCCAGGGACTAGCGGAGCCAGGGGATACGCAGTATTTT
-	TRBJ1-5	-	TRBV5-8	CASSKDRDMVNQPQHF	TGTGCCAGCAGCAAAGACCGGGACATGGTAAATCAGCCCCAGCATTTT
TRBD2	TRBJ2-3	few	TRBV5-1	CASRSLAGVGMTDTQYF	TGCGCCAGCAGATCACTAGCGGGAGTAGGGATGACAGATACGCAGTATTTT
-	TRBJ1-1	-	TRBV9	CASSVTGNTEAFF	TGTGCCAGCAGCGTAACGGGGAACACTGAAGCTTTCTTT
-	TRBJ1-1	-	TRBV4-2	CASSQVQVGNTEAFF	TGTGCCAGCAGCCAAGTACAGGTTGGGAACACTGAAGCTTTCTTT
-	TRBJ2-6	-	TRBV21-1	CASSKEGLAESSGANVLTF	TGTGCCAGCAGCAAAGAGGGACTAGCGGAGAGCTCTGGGGCCAACGTCCTGACTTTC
-	TRBJ2-2	-	TRBV29-1	CSVQVSQNTGELFF	TGCAGCGTCCAGGTCTCCCAGAACACCGGGGAGCTGTTTTTT
TRBD2	TRBJ2-3	-	TRBV6-4	CASSDLAGADTQYF	TGTGCCAGCAGTGACCTAGCGGGAGCAGATACGCAGTATTTT
-	TRBJ2-7	-	TRBV7-9	CASSLGGRGYDEQYF	TGTGCCAGCAGCTTAGGGGGCAGAGGTTACGACGAGCAGTACTTC
TRBD1	TRBJ1-1	-	TRBV9	CASSPGQINTEAFF	TGTGCCAGCAGCCCGGGACAGATAAACACTGAAGCTTTCTTT